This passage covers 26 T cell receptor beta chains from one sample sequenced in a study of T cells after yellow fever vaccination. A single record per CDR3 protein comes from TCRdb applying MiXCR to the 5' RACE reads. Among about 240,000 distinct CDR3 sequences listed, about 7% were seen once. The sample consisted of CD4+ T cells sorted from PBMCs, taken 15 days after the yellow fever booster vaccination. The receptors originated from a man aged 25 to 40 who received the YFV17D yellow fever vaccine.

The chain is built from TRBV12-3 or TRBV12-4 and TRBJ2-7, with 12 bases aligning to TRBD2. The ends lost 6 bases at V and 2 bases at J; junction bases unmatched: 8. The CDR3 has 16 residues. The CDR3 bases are TGTGCCAGCAGCTCAATGACTAGCGGGAGCCCCTACGAGCAGTACTTC. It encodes CASSSMTSGSPYEQYF.

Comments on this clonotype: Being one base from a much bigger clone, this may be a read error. Written as DNA, the CDR3 is TGCAGCGTGGCGGCAGGGAGTAACGAGCAGTACTTC. This translates into CSVAAGSNEQYF. The rearrangement uses TRBV29-1 and TRBJ2-7; D could derive from TRBD1 or TRBD2 (5 bases each). Trimming removed 6 bases at V and 5 bases at J, with 14 bases between. The CDR3 length is 12 residues. CDR1 and CDR2 from the germline V gene are SQVTM and ANQGSEA.

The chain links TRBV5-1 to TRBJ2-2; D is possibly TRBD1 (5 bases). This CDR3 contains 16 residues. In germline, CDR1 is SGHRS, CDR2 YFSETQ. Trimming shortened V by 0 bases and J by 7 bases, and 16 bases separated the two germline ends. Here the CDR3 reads CASSLAKGHTVGELFF. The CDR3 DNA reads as TGCGCCAGCAGCTTGGCCAAGGGGCATACTGTCGGGGAGCTGTTTTTT.

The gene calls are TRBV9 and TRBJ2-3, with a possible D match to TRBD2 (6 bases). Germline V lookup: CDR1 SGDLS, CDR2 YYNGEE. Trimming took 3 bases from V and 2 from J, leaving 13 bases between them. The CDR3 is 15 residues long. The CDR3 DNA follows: TGTGCCAGCAGCGCCACCGGGACTCCCACAGATACGCAGTATTTT. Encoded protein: CASSATGTPTDTQYF.

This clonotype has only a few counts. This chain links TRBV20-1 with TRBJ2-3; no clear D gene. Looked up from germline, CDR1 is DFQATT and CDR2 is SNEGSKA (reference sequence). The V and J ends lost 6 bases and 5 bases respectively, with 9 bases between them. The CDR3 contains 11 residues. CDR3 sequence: CSAPLVDTQYF. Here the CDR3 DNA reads TGCAGTGCACCGCTGGTAGATACGCAGTATTTT.

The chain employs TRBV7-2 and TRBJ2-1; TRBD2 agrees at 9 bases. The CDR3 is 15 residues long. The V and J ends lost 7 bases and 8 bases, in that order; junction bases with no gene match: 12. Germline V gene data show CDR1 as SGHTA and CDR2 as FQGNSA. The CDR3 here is CASKTEGLAFHEQFF. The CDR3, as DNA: TGTGCCAGCAAAACCGAGGGACTAGCTTTCCATGAGCAGTTCTTC.

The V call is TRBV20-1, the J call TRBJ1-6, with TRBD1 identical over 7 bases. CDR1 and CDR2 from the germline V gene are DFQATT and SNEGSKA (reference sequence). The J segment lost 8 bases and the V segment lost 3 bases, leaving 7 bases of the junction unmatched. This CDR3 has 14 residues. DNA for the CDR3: TGCAGTGCTAGGGTTGCAGGGGGGGATTCACCCCTCCACTTT. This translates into CSARVAGGDSPLHF.

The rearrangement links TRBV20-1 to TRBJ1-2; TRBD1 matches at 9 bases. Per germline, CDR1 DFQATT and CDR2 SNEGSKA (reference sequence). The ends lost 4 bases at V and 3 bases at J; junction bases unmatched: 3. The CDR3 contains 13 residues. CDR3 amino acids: CSAITGGYYGYTF. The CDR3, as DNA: TGCAGTGCTATTACAGGGGGCTACTATGGCTACACCTTC.

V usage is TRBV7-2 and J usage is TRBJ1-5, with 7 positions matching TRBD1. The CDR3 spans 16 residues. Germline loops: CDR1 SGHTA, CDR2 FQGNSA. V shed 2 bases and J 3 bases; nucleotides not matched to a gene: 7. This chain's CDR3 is CASSLLEGGLNQPQHF. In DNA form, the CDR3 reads TGTGCCAGCAGCTTATTAGAAGGGGGCCTCAATCAGCCCCAGCATTTT.

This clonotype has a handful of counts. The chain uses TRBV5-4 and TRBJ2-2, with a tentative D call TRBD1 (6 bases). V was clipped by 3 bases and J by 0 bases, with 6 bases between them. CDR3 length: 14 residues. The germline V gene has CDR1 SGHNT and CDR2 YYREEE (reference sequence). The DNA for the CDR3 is TGTGCCAGCAGCTGGACAGCGAACACCGGGGAGCTGTTTTTT. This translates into CASSWTANTGELFF. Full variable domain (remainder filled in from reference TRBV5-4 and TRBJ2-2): ETGVTQSPTHLIKTRGQQVTLRCSSQSGHNTVSWYQQALGQGPQFIFQYYREEENGRGNFPPRFSGLQFPNYSSELNVNALELDDSALYLCASSWTANTGELFFGEGSRLTVL.

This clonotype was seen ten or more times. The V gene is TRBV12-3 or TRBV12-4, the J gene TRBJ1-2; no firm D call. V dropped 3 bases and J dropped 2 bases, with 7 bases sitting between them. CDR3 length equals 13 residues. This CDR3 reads CASSFTENYGYTF. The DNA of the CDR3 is TGTGCCAGCAGTTTCACAGAGAACTATGGCTACACCTTC.

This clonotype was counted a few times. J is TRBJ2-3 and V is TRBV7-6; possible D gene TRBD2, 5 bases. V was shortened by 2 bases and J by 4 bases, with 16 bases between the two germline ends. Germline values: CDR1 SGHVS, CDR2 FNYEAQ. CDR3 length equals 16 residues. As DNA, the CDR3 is TGTGCCAGCAGCTTAATGGCGGGCCTGGGAGCAGATACGCAGTATTTT. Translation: CASSLMAGLGADTQYF.

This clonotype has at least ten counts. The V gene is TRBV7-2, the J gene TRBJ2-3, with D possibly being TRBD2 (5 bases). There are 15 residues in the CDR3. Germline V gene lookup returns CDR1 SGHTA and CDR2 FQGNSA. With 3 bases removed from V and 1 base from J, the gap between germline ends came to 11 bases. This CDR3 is CASSLERWGTDTQYF. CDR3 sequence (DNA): TGTGCCAGCAGCTTGGAGCGGTGGGGCACAGATACGCAGTATTTT.

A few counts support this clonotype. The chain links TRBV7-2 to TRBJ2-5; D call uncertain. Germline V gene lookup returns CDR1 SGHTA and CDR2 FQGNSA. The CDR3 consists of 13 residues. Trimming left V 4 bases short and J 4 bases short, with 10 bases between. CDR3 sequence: CASSSQAIETQYF. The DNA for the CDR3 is TGTGCCAGCAGCTCTCAAGCTATAGAGACCCAGTACTTC.

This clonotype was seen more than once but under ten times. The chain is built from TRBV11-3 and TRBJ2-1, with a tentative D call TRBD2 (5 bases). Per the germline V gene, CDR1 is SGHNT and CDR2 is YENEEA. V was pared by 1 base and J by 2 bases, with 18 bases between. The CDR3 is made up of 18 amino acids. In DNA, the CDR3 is TGTGCCAGCAGCTTAGTGGCCCACAGACTAAATACCTACAATGAGCAGTTCTTC. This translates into CASSLVAHRLNTYNEQFF.

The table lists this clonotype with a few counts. CDR3 coding DNA: TGCAGTGCTCGAGGCCCCGAGTTAACCCAGCATTTT. The encoded protein is CSARGPELTQHF. V gene TRBV20-1 combines with J gene TRBJ1-5; D unresolved. Trimming took 5 bases from V and 11 from J, leaving 16 bases between them. Germline loops: CDR1 DFQATT, CDR2 SNEGSKA (reference sequence). The CDR3 is 12 residues long.

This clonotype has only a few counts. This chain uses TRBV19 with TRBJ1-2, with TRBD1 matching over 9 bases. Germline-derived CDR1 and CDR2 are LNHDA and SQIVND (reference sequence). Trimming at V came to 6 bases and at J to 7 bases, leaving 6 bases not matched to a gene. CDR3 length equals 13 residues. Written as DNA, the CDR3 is TGTGCCAGTAGCCAACAGGGGGCGCGTGGCTACACCTTC. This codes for CASSQQGARGYTF.

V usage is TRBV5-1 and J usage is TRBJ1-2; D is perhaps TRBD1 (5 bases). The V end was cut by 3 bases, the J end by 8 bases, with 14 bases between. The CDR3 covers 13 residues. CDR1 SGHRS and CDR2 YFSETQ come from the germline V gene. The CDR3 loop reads CASSWDGAWGYTF. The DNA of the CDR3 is TGCGCCAGCAGCTGGGACGGGGCTTGGGGCTACACCTTC.

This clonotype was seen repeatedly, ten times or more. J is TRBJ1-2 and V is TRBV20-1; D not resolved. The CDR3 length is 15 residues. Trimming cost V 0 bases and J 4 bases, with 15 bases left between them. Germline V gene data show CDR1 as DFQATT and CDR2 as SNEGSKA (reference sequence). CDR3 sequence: CSARDYRPSGYGYTF. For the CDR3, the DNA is TGCAGTGCTAGAGATTATCGGCCTAGCGGCTATGGCTACACCTTC.

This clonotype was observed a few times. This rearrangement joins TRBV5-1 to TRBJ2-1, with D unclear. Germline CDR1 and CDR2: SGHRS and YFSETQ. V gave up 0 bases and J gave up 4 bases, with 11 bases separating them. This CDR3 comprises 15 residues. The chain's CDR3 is CASSLVGLAYNEQFF. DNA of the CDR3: TGCGCCAGCAGCTTGGTGGGCTTGGCGTACAATGAGCAGTTCTTC.

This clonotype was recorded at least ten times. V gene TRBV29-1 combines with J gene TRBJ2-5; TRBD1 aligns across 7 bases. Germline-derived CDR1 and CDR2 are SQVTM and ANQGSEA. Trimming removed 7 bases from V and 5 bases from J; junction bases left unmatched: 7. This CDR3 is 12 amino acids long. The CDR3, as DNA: TGCAGCGCCCCGCCAGGGGGTGAGACCCAGTACTTC. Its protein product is CSAPPGGETQYF.

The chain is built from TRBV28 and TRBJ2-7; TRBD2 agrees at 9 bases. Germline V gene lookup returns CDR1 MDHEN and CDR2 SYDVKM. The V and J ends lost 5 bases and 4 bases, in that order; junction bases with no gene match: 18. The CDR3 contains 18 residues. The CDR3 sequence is CASSPHLGKIAGDYEQYF. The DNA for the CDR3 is TGTGCCAGCAGTCCCCATTTGGGGAAAATAGCGGGAGATTACGAGCAGTACTTC.

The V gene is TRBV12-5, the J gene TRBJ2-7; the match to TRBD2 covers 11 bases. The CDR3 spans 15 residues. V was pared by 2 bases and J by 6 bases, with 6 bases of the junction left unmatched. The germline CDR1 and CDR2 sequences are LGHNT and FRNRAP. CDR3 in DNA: TGTGCTAGTGGTTTGTGGCTAGCGGGAGGCGGCGAGCAGTACTTC. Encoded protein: CASGLWLAGGGEQYF. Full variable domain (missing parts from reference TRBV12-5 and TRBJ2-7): DARVTQTPRHKVTEMGQEVTMRCQPILGHNTVFWYRQTMMQGLELLAYFRNRAPLDDSGMPKDRFSAEMPDATLATLKIQPSEPRDSAVYFCASGLWLAGGGEQYFGPGTRLTVT.

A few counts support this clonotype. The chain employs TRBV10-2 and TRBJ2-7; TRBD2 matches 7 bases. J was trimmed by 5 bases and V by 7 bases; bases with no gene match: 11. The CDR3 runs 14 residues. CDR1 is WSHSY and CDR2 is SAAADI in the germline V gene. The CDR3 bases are TGCGCCAGCAAGCGGAGGGAGGGTGAGAACGAGCAGTACTTC. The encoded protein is CASKRREGENEQYF.

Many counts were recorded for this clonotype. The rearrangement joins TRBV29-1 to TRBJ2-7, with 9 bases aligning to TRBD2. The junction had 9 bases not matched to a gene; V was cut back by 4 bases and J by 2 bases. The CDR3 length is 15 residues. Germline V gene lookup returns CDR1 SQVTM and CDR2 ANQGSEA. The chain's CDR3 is CSVALGSGRPYEQYF. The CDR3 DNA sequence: TGCAGCGTTGCCCTTGGTAGCGGGAGACCCTACGAGCAGTACTTC.

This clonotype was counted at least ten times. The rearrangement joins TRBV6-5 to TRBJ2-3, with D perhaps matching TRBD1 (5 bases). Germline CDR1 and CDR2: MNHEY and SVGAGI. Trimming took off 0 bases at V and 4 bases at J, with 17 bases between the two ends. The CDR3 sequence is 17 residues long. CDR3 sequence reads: CASSYSITRKGPDTQYF. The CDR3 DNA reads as TGTGCCAGCAGTTACTCGATAACCCGGAAGGGGCCAGATACGCAGTATTTT.